The clone carrying this TCR beta chain was counted between two and nine times. Its specificity is unknown. TCRdb re-clonotyped the PCR reads through MiXCR. The sample shows about 21,000 clones, about a sixth of them seen only once. Germline loops: CDR1 MNHNS, CDR2 SASEGT. This CDR3 region has 15 residues. V lost 5 bases and J 10 bases, leaving 23 bases between the germline ends. The data are from a study of metastatic and nonmetastatic thyroid tumors. Study at large: It was across blood and tumor or nodule tissue from malignant and benign thyroid patients that repertoires were compared. Findings and caveats of the study: Malignant tumors reportedly showed significantly higher TCR beta diversity than benign nodules in both blood and tumor.

There were no patients who had received any treatment before thyroid surgery. V and J are TRBV6-1 and TRBJ1-2, with D perhaps matching TRBD1 (5 bases). The clonotype originates from a male donor with papillary thyroid cancer or a benign thyroid nodule (not recorded which). Some clones in this sample may be carry-over from other donors' samples. The sequencing sample was made of blood. The CDR3 spells CASSSRDPQVEVYTF. The CDR3 bases are TGTGCCAGCAGTTCCCGGGACCCCCAAGTCGAGGTCTACACCTTC.